This T cell receptor beta chain was captured in a study of blood T cells in healthy people across ages. This clonotype turned up a few times. For the second PCR, which ran for about 7 to 11 cycles, a sample-barcoded 5' primer and a J-beta primer mix were used. TCRdb analysed the 5' RACE reads with MiXCR anew, one entry per CDR3 protein. The data hold 910,000 or so distinct CDR3 sequences, with about 51% observed a single time. The germline V gene encodes CDR1 SGHVS and CDR2 FNYEAQ. Trimming removed 5 bases from V and 5 bases from J, with 12 bases in between. There are 13 residues in the CDR3. This TCR came from a woman aged 55-70 years in good health. This chain joins TRBV7-6 and TRBJ2-5; maybe TRBD2 (5 bases). Sequenced sample: blood. CDR3: CASSPLASETQYF. The CDR3 bases are TGTGCCAGCAGCCCCCTAGCTTCGGAGACCCAGTACTTC.